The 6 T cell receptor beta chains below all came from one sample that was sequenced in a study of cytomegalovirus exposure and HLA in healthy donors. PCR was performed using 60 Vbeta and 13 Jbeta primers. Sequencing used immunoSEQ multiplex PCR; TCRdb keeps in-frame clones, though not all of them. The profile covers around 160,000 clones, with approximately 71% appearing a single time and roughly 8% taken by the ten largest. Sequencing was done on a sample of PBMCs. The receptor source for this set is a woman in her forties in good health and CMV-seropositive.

The CDR3 DNA reads TGTGCCAGTTCTCCTGGTGGGCGGGGGAACACCGGGGAGCTGTTTTTT. Protein product: CASSPGGRGNTGELFF. The genes are TRBV7-8 and TRBJ2-2; weak D call: TRBD2 (6 bases). CDR1 is SGHVS, CDR2 FQNEAQ, per germline. The CDR3 has 16 amino acids. The ends were cut back, 9 bases at V and 1 base at J, with 18 bases in the middle.

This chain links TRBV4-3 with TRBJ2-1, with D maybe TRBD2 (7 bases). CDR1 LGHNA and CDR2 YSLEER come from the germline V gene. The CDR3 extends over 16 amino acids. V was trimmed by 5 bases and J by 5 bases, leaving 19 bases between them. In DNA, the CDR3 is TGCGCCAGCAGCGGGGGGGCGGTAGCGAATGACAATGAGCAGTTCTTC. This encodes CASSGGAVANDNEQFF.

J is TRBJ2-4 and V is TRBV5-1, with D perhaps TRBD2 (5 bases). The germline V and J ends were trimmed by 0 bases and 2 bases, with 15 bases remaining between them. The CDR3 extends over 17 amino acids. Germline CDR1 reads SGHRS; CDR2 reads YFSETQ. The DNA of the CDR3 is TGCGCCAGCAGCTTGGGTCGGTTACTAGAGACCAAAAACATTCAGTACTTC. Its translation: CASSLGRLLETKNIQYF.

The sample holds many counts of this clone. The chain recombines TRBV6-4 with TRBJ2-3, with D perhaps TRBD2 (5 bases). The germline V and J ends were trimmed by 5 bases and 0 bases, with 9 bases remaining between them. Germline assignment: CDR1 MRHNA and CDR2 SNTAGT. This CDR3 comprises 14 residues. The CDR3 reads CASSRIASTDTQYF. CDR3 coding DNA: TGTGCCAGCAGTAGGATAGCGAGCACAGATACGCAGTATTTT.

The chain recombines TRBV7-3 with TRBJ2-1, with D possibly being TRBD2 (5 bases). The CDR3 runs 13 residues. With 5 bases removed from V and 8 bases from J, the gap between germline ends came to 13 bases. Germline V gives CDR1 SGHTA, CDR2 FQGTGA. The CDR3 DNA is TGTGCCAGCAGCAAAACTAGAAGCGATGAGCAGTTCTTC. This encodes CASSKTRSDEQFF.

CDR3 sequence (DNA): TGTGCCAGCAGCTTAGATCTCGAGCAGTACTTC. This codes for CASSLDLEQYF. The chain employs TRBV11-2 and TRBJ2-7; D unresolved. V was trimmed by 0 bases and J by 6 bases, leaving 3 bases between them. Per germline, CDR1 SGHAT and CDR2 FQNNGV. This CDR3 spans 11 amino acids.